The entry below gives a single T cell receptor beta chain sequence along with its context. Its antigen remains unidentified. Base quality data are lacking; no much larger clone is found one base away. What the time point label conveys for this sample: newly diagnosed GD, antithyroid drugs for less than 3 months. For both TCR sequencing and RNA sequencing, RNA was extracted from PBMCs in TRIzol. The diagnosis of Graves' disease followed American Thyroid Association guidelines. The patients came from an endocrinology department in Xi'an, China. From each patient, about 8.9 milliliters of peripheral blood was collected into an EDTA anticoagulant tube. Ficoll Paque Plus density gradient separation was used to isolate PBMCs, and no further T cell sorting was performed. RNA quality was checked with an Agilent 2100 Bioanalyzer and agarose gel, and concentration with a NanoDrop 2000. V is cut by 6 bases and J by 1 base, and the space between the germline ends is 6 bases. CDR1 and CDR2 were assigned from the germline V gene (reference sequence) as SGHNT and YYREEE. From cysteine to phenylalanine, the CDR3 is 12 amino acids long. Solely the CDR3 DNA is kept, with 36 bases framed from the first base.

These data come from a study of regulatory T cells in long-lasting Graves disease listed by TCRdb under 2021. In the study overall: Antithyroid drugs had been taken for less than 3 months by newly diagnosed Graves' disease patients. Peripheral blood TCR sequencing and RNA sequencing compared persistent Graves' disease patients with newly diagnosed Graves' disease patients. The study was conducted in China and was registered as a clinical trial. TCR sequencing covered 13 persistent and approximately 20 newly diagnosed Graves' disease patients, 33 samples in total.

What the research found in general, with its limitations: Persistent patients shared more public clonotypes among themselves (2,741) than newly diagnosed patients did (over 950). Because the primary lesion, thyroid tissue, could not be accessed, the study looked at peripheral blood alone. The small sample size was acknowledged by the authors as a limitation that may reduce accuracy. Compared with newly diagnosed patients, patients with persistent Graves' disease had lower TCR Shannon entropy and fewer highly expanded clones, which suggests clonal expansion. TRBV28, TRBJ1-2 and TRBJ2-5 were preferentially used in persistent disease, while TRBV20-1 and TRBJ2-1 were favored in newly diagnosed disease. Only the TCR beta chain was sequenced and analyzed.

Library generation was performed with multiplex PCR. For sequencing, an Illumina HiSeq 4000 was employed. TCR beta libraries were built with iRepertoire HTBI primers and Arm-PCR amplification of CDR3 regions. Gel purification was performed on PCR products prior to sequencing. The authors' pipeline ran thus. Across samples, roughly 60 TRBV and 13 to 15 TRBJ segments were identified and used for gene usage analysis of CDR3 amino acid clonotypes. COPE and FqMerger were used to merge the filtered high-quality paired reads into contigs. BLAST was used to align contigs to IMGT TRBV, TRBD and TRBJ reference genes, with CDR3 defined following IMGT. Any clonotype with a frequency above 0.1% was classified as a highly expanded clone. Shannon entropy served as the measure of repertoire diversity, while the Gini coefficient captured V-J evenness. Public clonotypes were defined as clonotypes shared by more than one individual. TCRdb's own reprocessing of the public reads used fastp at Q25 and MiXCR and kept productive beta chains. Records with the same CDR3 protein are collapsed into one entry carrying the most frequent genes and DNA. TCRdb, not the original authors, processed these V and J calls. This sample has around 500,000 distinct CDR3 sequences in its table, and about 15% of those were observed once. Of the sample, roughly 25% is held by the ten largest clones.

Another study also made use of these data, one on T cells in Graves' hyperthyroidism and ophthalmopathy. Drawing on the second study: Stable Graves' hyperthyroidism was defined as the absence of progression to ophthalmopathy over 18 months of follow-up. Hyperthyroidism patients were newly diagnosed, with disease duration under 2 months, and aged 18 to 65 years. Any patient with an uncontrolled infection, another autoimmune disease, pregnancy or lactation was excluded. Diagnoses relied on clinical symptoms, serum thyroxine and TRAb, thyroid ultrasound and orbital computed tomography. For the first round of RT-PCR on the TCR CDR3, the HTBI primer set was used together with the Qiagen OneStep RT-PCR kit. Most expanded thyroid clonotypes (frequency above 0.001) were also detected in blood, suggesting blood repertoires may reflect thyroid immune responses. Ophthalmopathy was separated from stable hyperthyroidism by a 13 V-J signature model, with approximately 85% sensitivity and roughly 81% specificity obtained in cross-validation and 80%/75% obtained in testing. In validation, the model predicted progression to ophthalmopathy with approximately 71% sensitivity and approximately 78% specificity, a median of about six months before onset. TCR V-J signatures able to tell the groups apart were searched for in a discovery cohort of 90 to 100 patients, of whom more than 40 had Graves' ophthalmopathy and 57 had stable Graves' hyperthyroidism. Prospective prediction of ophthalmopathy was tested in an independent validation cohort of 18 hyperthyroidism patients and roughly 16 patients who later progressed to ophthalmopathy. For training and testing, the 100 or so patients in the discovery cohort were randomly divided in a 7:3 ratio. Thyroid tissue and blood T-cell repertoires from more than five Graves' hyperthyroidism patients were also compared in the study. Following sampling, methimazole starting at 30 mg daily was given to hyperthyroidism patients, and high-dose intravenous methylprednisolone was given to ophthalmopathy patients. The libraries were constructed in a second round of multiplex PCR and then size-selected and purified. Paired-end sequencing of the libraries was performed with 100 bp reads on an Illumina HiSeq2000. SOAPnuke was used to process the raw data, throwing out any read that contained adapters or uncalled bases, had a mean Phred below 15, or lacked an exact constant-primer or identifier match. COPE v1.2.5 was used to merge the high-quality paired reads, and each unique nucleotide sequence was defined as a clonotype. MiTCR v1.1 was used to align the clonotypes against IMGT TRBV, TRBD and TRBJ reference segments. The analysis included only V-J combinations with a frequency above 0.0001, which together covered around 99% of the repertoires. A TCS score was defined as the ratio between F50 (clonal expansion) and ExV (chaos), using BLOSUM62-based TCRdist between CDR3 peptides within each V-J. Welch's t-statistics and random forest reduced 514 V-J features to under 15, which were used in a naive Bayes classifier (R e1071). Sample size was not statistically predetermined, and investigators were not blinded to group allocation. According to the paper, TCR Vbeta CDR3 sequencing was carried out on 135 peripheral blood samples, which came from under 50 ophthalmopathy, under 85 hyperthyroidism and approximately 17 progressor patients.

The material was peripheral blood mononuclear cells (PBMCs), obtained at new diagnosis, from a patient treated with antithyroid drugs. The receptor's source is a woman aged 35-60 years with Graves disease. Donor details come from another sample of the same person, matched by shared clones. The sequence links TRBV5-4 to TRBJ2-3, with no confidently assigned D gene. The DNA sequence is given as TGTGCCAGCAACCTGGGCACAGATACGCAGTATTTT. The resulting protein is CASNLGTDTQYF.